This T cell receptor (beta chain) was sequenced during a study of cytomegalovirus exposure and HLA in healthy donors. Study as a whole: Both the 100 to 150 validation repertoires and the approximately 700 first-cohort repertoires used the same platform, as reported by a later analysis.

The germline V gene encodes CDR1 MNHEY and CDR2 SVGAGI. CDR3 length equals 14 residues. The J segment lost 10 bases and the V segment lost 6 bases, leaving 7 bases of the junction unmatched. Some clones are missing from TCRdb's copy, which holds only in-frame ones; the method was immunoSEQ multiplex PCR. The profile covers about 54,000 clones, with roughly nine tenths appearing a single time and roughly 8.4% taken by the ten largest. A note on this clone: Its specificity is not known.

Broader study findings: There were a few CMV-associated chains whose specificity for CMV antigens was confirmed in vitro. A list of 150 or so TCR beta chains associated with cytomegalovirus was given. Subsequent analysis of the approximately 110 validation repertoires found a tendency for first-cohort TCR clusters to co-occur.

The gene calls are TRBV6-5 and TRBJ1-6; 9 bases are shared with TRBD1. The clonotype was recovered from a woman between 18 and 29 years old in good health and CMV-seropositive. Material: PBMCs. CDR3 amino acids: CASSRTGAVSPLHF. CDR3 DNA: TGTGCCAGCAGCCGGACAGGGGCGGTGTCACCCCTCCACTTT.